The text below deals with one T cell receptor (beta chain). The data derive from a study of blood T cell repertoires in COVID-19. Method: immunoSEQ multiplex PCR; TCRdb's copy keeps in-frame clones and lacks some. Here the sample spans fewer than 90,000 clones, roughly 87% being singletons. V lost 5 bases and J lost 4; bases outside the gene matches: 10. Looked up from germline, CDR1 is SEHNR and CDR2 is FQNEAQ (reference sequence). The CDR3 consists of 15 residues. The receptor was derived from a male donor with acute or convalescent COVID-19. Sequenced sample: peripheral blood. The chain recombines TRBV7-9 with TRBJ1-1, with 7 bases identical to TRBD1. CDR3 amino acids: CASSEADRAVTEAFF. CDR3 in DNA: TGTGCCAGCAGCGAAGCCGACAGGGCGGTCACTGAAGCTTTCTTT. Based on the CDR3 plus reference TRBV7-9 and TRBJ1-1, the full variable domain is DTGVSQNPRHKITKRGQNVTFRCDPISEHNRLYWYRQTLGQGPEFLTYFQNEAQLEKSRLLSDRFSAERPKGSFSTLEIQRTEQGDSAMYLCASSEADRAVTEAFFGQGTRLTVV.